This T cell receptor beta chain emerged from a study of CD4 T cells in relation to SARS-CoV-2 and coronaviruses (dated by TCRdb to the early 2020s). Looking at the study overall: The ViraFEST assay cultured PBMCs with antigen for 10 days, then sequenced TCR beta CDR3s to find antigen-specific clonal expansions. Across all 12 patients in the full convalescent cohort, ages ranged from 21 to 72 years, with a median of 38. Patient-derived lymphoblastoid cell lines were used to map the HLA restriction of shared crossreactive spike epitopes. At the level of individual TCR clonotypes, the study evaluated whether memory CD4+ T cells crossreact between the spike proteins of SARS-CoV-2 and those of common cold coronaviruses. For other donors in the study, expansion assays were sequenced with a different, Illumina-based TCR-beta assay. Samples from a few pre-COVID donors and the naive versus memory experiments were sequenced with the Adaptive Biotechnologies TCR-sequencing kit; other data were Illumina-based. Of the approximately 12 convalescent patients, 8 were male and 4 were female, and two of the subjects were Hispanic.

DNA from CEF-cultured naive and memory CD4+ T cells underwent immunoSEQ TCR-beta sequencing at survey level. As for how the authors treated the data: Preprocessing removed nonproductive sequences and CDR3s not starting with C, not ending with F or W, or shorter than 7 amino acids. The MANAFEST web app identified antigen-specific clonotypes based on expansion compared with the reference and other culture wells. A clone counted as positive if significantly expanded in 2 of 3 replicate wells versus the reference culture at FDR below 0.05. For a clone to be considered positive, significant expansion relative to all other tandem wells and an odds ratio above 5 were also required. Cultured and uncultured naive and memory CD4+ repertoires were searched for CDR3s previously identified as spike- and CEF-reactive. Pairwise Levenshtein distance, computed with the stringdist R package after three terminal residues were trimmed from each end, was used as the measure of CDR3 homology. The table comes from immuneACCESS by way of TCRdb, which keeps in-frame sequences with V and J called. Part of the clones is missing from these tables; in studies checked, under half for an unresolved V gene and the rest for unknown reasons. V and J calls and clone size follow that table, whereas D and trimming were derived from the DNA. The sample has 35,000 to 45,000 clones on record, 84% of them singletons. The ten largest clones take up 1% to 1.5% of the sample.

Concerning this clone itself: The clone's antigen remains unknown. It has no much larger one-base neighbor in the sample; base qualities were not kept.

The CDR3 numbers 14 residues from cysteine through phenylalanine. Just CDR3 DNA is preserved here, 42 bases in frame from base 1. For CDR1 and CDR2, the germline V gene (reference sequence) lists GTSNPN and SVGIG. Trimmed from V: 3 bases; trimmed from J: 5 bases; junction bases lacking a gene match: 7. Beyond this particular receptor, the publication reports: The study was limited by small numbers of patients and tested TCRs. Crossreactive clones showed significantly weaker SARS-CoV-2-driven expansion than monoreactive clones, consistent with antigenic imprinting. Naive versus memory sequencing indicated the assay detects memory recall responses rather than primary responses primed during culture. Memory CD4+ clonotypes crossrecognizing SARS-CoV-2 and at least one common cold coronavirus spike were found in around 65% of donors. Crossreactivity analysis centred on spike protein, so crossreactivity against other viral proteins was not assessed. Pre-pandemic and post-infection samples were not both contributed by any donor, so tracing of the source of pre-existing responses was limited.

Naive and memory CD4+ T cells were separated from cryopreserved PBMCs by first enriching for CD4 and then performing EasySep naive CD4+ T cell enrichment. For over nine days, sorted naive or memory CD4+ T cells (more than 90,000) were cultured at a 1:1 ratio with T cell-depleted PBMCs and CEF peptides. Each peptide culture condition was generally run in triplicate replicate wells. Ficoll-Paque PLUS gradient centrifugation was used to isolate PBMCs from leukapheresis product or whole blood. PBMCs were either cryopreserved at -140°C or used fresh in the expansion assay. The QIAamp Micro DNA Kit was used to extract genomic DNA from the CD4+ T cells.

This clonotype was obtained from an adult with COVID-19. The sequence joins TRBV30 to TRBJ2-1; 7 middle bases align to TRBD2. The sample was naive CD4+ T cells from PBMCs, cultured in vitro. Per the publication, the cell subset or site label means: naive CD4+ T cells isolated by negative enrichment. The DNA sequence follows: TGTGCCTGGAGAAGTAGCGGGCTACACAATGAGCAGTTCTTC. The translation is CAWRSSGLHNEQFF. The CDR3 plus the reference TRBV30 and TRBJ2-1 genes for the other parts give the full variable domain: SQTIHQWPATLVQPVGSPLSLECTVEGTSNPNLYWYRQAAGRGLQLLFYSVGIGQISSEVPQNLSASRPQDRQFILSSKKLLLSDSGFYLCAWRSSGLHNEQFFGPGTRLTVL.